A single sample gave rise to the 26 T cell receptor beta chains below, sequenced in a study of blood T cell repertoires in COVID-19. Sequencing was performed with immunoSEQ multiplex PCR; in TCRdb, only in-frame clones are kept and a portion is missing. This sample has hundreds of thousands of clones; 82% occur once, and the top ten carry roughly 4.7%. The specimen was PBMCs or T cells enriched from blood (not recorded which). The receptors come from a man in his forties who had been exposed to COVID-19.

The rearrangement links TRBV6-5 to TRBJ2-3; 7 nucleotides agree with TRBD2. This CDR3 spans 15 amino acids. Losses at the gene ends were 3 bases for V and 2 bases for J; bases not matched to a gene: 5. The V gene's germline CDR1 is MNHEY and CDR2 SVGAGI. The CDR3 reads CASSYWRENTDTQYF. The CDR3 DNA sequence: TGTGCCAGCAGTTATTGGCGGGAGAACACAGATACGCAGTATTTT.

This rearrangement joins TRBV4-1 to TRBJ1-2, with 9 bases matching TRBD1. The J segment lost 0 bases and the V segment lost 4 bases, leaving 12 bases of the junction unmatched. The CDR3 is 18 amino acids. Germline V gene sequence: CDR1 MGHRA, CDR2 YSYEKL. The CDR3 here is CASSRINPGQGTNYGYTF. The CDR3 nucleotides read TGCGCCAGCAGCCGCATCAACCCGGGACAGGGAACTAACTATGGCTACACCTTC.

V usage is TRBV5-1 and J usage is TRBJ2-3; 7 bases map to TRBD1. The CDR3 totals 15 residues. V shed 2 bases and J 2 bases; nucleotides not matched to a gene: 5. Germline loops: CDR1 SGHRS, CDR2 YFSETQ. The CDR3 loop is CASSFRGQFTDTQYF. CDR3 DNA: TGCGCCAGCAGCTTTAGGGGACAGTTCACAGATACGCAGTATTTT.

The chain employs TRBV6-5 and TRBJ1-2, with no clear D. Trimming shortened V by 0 bases and J by 5 bases, and 10 bases separated the two germline ends. Germline V gene sequence: CDR1 MNHEY, CDR2 SVGAGI. The length of the CDR3 is 14 residues. For the CDR3, the DNA is TGTGCCAGCAGTTACTCCGGGGATACATATGGCTACACCTTC. Amino acids: CASSYSGDTYGYTF.

The V call is TRBV5-1, the J call TRBJ1-3, with a tentative D call TRBD1 (6 bases). Germline CDR1 SGHRS, CDR2 YFSETQ. This CDR3 has 16 amino acids. Trimming removed 3 bases from V and 4 bases from J, with 17 bases in between. CDR3 loop: CASSSNLTGSGNTIYF. As DNA, the CDR3 is TGCGCCAGCAGCTCTAATTTAACAGGGTCCGGAAACACCATATATTTT.

CDR3: CASSVGGAGDAEFF. CDR3 bases: TGTGCCAGCAGCGTAGGAGGTGCGGGAGACGCAGAGTTCTTC. The J gene is TRBJ2-1, the V gene TRBV9, with 7 bases that match TRBD2. The CDR3 spans 14 residues. V gave up 0 bases and J gave up 14 bases; unmatched junction bases: 11. Germline assignment: CDR1 SGDLS and CDR2 YYNGEE.

The chain couples TRBV18 to TRBJ2-7; 7 nucleotides align to TRBD2. This CDR3 has 12 residues. Germline-derived CDR1 and CDR2 are KGHSH and LQKENI. The junction had 3 bases not matched to a gene; V was cut back by 7 bases and J by 3 bases. The CDR3: CASYSGGYEQYF. CDR3 coding DNA: TGTGCCAGCTACTCGGGGGGCTACGAGCAGTACTTC.

With respect to this clone: The sample contains more than one DNA sequence encoding this CDR3. V gene TRBV18 combines with J gene TRBJ1-1; 7 bases match TRBD1. With V trimmed by 6 bases and J by 1 base, 2 bases remained unmatched. Germline CDR1 reads KGHSH; CDR2 reads LQKENI. CDR3 length: 13 residues. CDR3 amino acids: CASSRGENTEAFF. CDR3 bases: TGTGCCAGCTCCAGGGGGGAGAACACTGAAGCTTTCTTT.

The rearrangement joins TRBV30 to TRBJ2-7; TRBD1 is a possible D gene (6 bases). CDR1 and CDR2 (germline): GTSNPN, SVGIG (reference sequence). The V and J ends lost 3 bases and 1 base respectively, with 13 bases between them. There are 14 residues in the CDR3. The CDR3 protein is CAWRRGSVSYEQYF. Here the CDR3 DNA reads TGTGCCTGGAGAAGGGGGTCGGTTTCCTACGAGCAGTACTTC.

The chain joins TRBV6-5 to TRBJ1-6, with D maybe TRBD1 (5 bases). Trimming removed 6 bases at V and 0 bases at J, with 9 bases between. This CDR3 has 15 amino acids. Germline assignment: CDR1 MNHEY and CDR2 SVGAGI. CDR3 residues: CASRRDSSYNSPLHF. The CDR3 bases are TGTGCCAGCAGGCGCGACAGCTCCTATAATTCACCCCTCCACTTT.

The chain links TRBV19 to TRBJ1-4; D is possibly TRBD1 (6 bases). Trimming shortened V by 5 bases and J by 7 bases, and 14 bases separated the two germline ends. The CDR3 has 14 amino acids. Germline CDR1 is LNHDA and CDR2 is SQIVND (reference sequence). Written as DNA, the CDR3 is TGTGCCAGTAGTGACCAAAGGGGGGGTGAAAAACTGTTTTTT. This translates into CASSDQRGGEKLFF.

This sequence joins TRBV6-5 and TRBJ1-1; D unresolved. The CDR3 extends over 15 amino acids. V was shortened by 0 bases and J by 0 bases, with 8 bases between the two germline ends. Germline CDR1 reads MNHEY; CDR2 reads SVGAGI. CDR3 protein: CASSYSGKMNTEAFF. The CDR3 region has the DNA TGTGCCAGCAGTTACTCGGGCAAGATGAACACTGAAGCTTTCTTT.

This clone was counted between two and nine times. The sample carries other DNA sequences with the same CDR3. DNA for the CDR3: TGTGCCAGCAGCCAAGAGCAGGGCACTGAAGCTTTCTTT. The encoded protein is CASSQEQGTEAFF. The V gene is TRBV4-2, the J gene TRBJ1-1, with D tentatively TRBD1 (5 bases). This CDR3 has 13 amino acids. Germline-derived CDR1 and CDR2 are LGHNA and YNFKEQ. V was pared by 0 bases and J by 4 bases, with 6 bases between.

This clone was counted a single time. The rearrangement uses TRBV6-5 and TRBJ1-5; TRBD1 matches at 7 bases. This CDR3 has 14 residues. Germline CDR1 is MNHEY and CDR2 is SVGAGI. V lost 6 bases and J lost 5; bases outside the gene matches: 7. The CDR3, as DNA: TGTGCCAGCAGGGAGGCCAGGGGGGATCAGCCCCAGCATTTT. This encodes CASREARGDQPQHF.

This clone was found a few times. One junction end disagrees with the germline gene, perhaps due to a read error. The chain is built from TRBV7-7 and TRBJ2-7; D not certain. In germline, CDR1 is SSHAT, CDR2 FNYEAQ (reference sequence). The CDR3 runs to 13 residues. This chain's CDR3 is CASSPQVWHEQYF. In DNA form, the CDR3 reads TGTGCTAGCAGCCCTCAAGTCTGGCACGAGCAGTACTTC.

The chain carries TRBV4-1 and TRBJ2-5; possibly TRBD2 for D (5 bases). CDR1 MGHRA and CDR2 YSYEKL come from the germline V gene. The CDR3 length is 15 residues. Deletions cut 2 bases from V and 3 bases from J, with 13 bases between. CDR3 loop: CASSQKAGGEETQYF. In DNA form, the CDR3 reads TGCGCCAGCAGCCAAAAGGCGGGTGGGGAAGAGACCCAGTACTTC.

The genes are TRBV7-2 and TRBJ1-2; 8 bases are a match to TRBD1. The V segment lost 5 bases and the J segment 8 bases; nucleotides outside the gene matches: 10. CDR1 SGHTA and CDR2 FQGNSA come from the germline V gene. The CDR3 has 14 residues. CDR3 coding DNA: TGTGCCAGCAGCCAGAGGACAGGGCCATCCGGCTACACCTTC. It codes for CASSQRTGPSGYTF. Combining the CDR3 with reference TRBV7-2 and TRBJ1-2 gives the whole variable domain GAGVSQSPSNKVTEKGKDVELRCDPISGHTALYWYRQSLGQGLEFLIYFQGNSAPDKSGLPSDRFSAERTGGSVSTLTIQRTQQEDSAVYLCASSQRTGPSGYTFGSGTRLTVV.

V gene TRBV18 combines with J gene TRBJ2-7; TRBD2 might be the D (5 bases). The ends were cut back, 2 bases at V and 1 base at J, with 6 bases in the middle. The germline CDR1 and CDR2 sequences are KGHSH and LQKENI. The CDR3 loop spans 13 amino acids. CDR3 protein: CASSPGSSYEQYF. CDR3 DNA sequence: TGTGCCAGCTCACCAGGGAGTTCCTACGAGCAGTACTTC.

The chain joins TRBV7-8 to TRBJ2-1; D call uncertain. Trimming removed 3 bases from V and 4 bases from J, with 13 bases in between. The germline V gene encodes CDR1 SGHVS and CDR2 FQNEAQ. The CDR3 totals 15 residues. DNA of the CDR3: TGTGCCAGCAGCTTTAGCAACGGCGTTTACAATGAGCAGTTCTTC. Translated, it gives CASSFSNGVYNEQFF.

This clone has more than one count but fewer than ten. The genes are TRBV11-3 and TRBJ2-1; TRBD2 aligns across 11 bases. J gave up 9 bases and V 7 bases, and 8 bases lay outside the gene matches. The CDR3 totals 14 residues. Germline V lookup: CDR1 SGHNT, CDR2 YENEEA. The CDR3 DNA reads as TGTGCCAGCAAGACTAGCGGGACCCCCAGTGAGCAGTTCTTC. Protein: CASKTSGTPSEQFF.

V is TRBV5-8 and J is TRBJ1-2; 9 nucleotides agree with TRBD1. The J segment lost 8 bases and the V segment lost 3 bases, leaving 8 bases of the junction unmatched. The germline V gene has CDR1 SGHTS and CDR2 YDEGEE. CDR3 length equals 14 residues. CDR3 protein: CASSWGTGTSGYTF. The CDR3 region has the DNA TGTGCCAGCAGCTGGGGGACAGGGACGAGCGGCTACACCTTC.

V is TRBV19 and J is TRBJ2-1, with TRBD2 identical over 9 bases. Losses at the gene ends were 5 bases for V and 10 bases for J; bases not matched to a gene: 6. The CDR3 totals 13 residues. In germline, CDR1 is LNHDA, CDR2 SQIVND (reference sequence). In DNA, the CDR3 is TGTGCCAGTAGTCCTAGCGGGACTCGAGAGCAGTTCTTC. It codes for CASSPSGTREQFF.

This clone was detected only once. The gene calls are TRBV4-2 and TRBJ1-2, with TRBD1 as a possible D gene (6 bases). The CDR3 totals 12 residues. V was pared by 4 bases and J by 8 bases, with 11 bases between. Germline V gene data show CDR1 as LGHNA and CDR2 as YNFKEQ. The CDR3: CASSRGGQGYTF. The CDR3 DNA sequence: TGTGCCAGCAGCCGGGGGGGGCAAGGCTACACCTTC.

The chain recombines TRBV18 with TRBJ2-7; TRBD1 matches 7 bases. From germline, CDR1 is KGHSH and CDR2 LQKENI. V dropped 4 bases and J dropped 3; count of bases not matched to a gene: 12. CDR3 length equals 16 residues. CDR3 loop: CASSLSSPGQSYEQYF. DNA for the CDR3: TGTGCCAGCTCACTCTCATCACCGGGACAGAGCTACGAGCAGTACTTC.

This clone has more than one count but fewer than ten. The chain recombines TRBV28 with TRBJ2-1; D call uncertain. The germline gives CDR1 MDHEN, CDR2 SYDVKM. The CDR3 contains 12 residues. Trimming pared 3 bases from V and 7 bases from J, leaving 7 bases between. The CDR3 region is CASSFQRNEQFF. In nucleotides, the CDR3 is TGTGCCAGCAGTTTTCAACGGAATGAGCAGTTCTTC.

This clone was found a few times. The V gene is TRBV5-5, the J gene TRBJ2-7, with 8 nucleotides matching TRBD1. The CDR3 is 14 residues long. V dropped 4 bases and J dropped 3; count of bases not matched to a gene: 6. Germline assignment: CDR1 SGHKS and CDR2 YYEKEE (reference sequence). The CDR3 sequence: CASSPPGQVYEQYF. CDR3 in DNA: TGTGCCAGCAGCCCACCGGGACAGGTCTACGAGCAGTACTTC.